These 23 T cell receptor beta chains were all obtained from the same sample, sequenced in a study of cytomegalovirus exposure and HLA in healthy donors. PCR involved 60 Vbeta and 13 Jbeta primers. Clones were sequenced by immunoSEQ multiplex PCR, and TCRdb holds only the in-frame ones, with some missing. The sample has about 100,000 clones, less than 85% seen once; the top ten hold roughly 19%. Sequenced: PBMCs. These receptors all come from a woman aged 60-70 years in good health and CMV-seropositive.

This rearrangement joins TRBV18 to TRBJ1-1; perhaps TRBD1 as D (6 bases). The ends were cut back, 0 bases at V and 4 bases at J, with 9 bases in the middle. The CDR3 is made up of 14 amino acids. Germline assignment: CDR1 KGHSH and CDR2 LQKENI. The CDR3 loop is CASSPPKGGTEAFF. In DNA form, the CDR3 reads TGTGCCAGCTCACCACCGAAAGGGGGCACTGAAGCTTTCTTT.

The rearrangement joins TRBV2 to TRBJ1-5, with TRBD1 identical over 11 bases. The V gene end was trimmed by 6 bases and the J gene end by 8 bases; junction bases not matched to a gene: 6. CDR3 length equals 14 residues. Germline lookup yields CDR1 SNHLY and CDR2 FYNNEI. The CDR3 sequence is CASSLDRGQKPQHF. CDR3 sequence (DNA): TGTGCCAGCAGCTTGGACAGGGGGCAAAAGCCCCAGCATTTT. The full variable domain, rest sourced from reference TRBV2 and TRBJ1-5, is EPEVTQTPSHQVTQMGQEVILRCVPISNHLYFYWYRQILGQKVEFLVSFYNNEISEKSEIFDDQFSVERPDGSNFTLKIRSTKLEDSAMYFCASSLDRGQKPQHFGDGTRLSIL.

V is TRBV10-2 and J is TRBJ2-1, with 15 bases aligning to TRBD2. Per germline, CDR1 WSHSY and CDR2 SAAADI. The CDR3 extends over 17 amino acids. The trim removed 6 bases at V and 2 bases at J, leaving 5 bases unmatched. The CDR3 loop reads CASSEGTSGGTYNEQFF. CDR3 nucleotide sequence: TGCGCCAGCAGCGAAGGGACTAGCGGGGGGACCTACAATGAGCAGTTCTTC.

The count of this clone is one. The chain employs TRBV9 and TRBJ1-1, with D maybe TRBD1 (5 bases). V lost 0 bases, J lost 1 base, and 7 bases lay in between. CDR3 length: 14 residues. From germline, CDR1 is SGDLS and CDR2 YYNGEE. The CDR3 DNA reads as TGTGCCAGCAGCGTAGGACAGAAGAACACTGAAGCTTTCTTT. Amino acids: CASSVGQKNTEAFF.

The chain links TRBV6-1 to TRBJ1-2, with D unclear. Germline values: CDR1 MNHNS, CDR2 SASEGT. Trimming pared 2 bases from V and 0 bases from J, leaving 10 bases between. There are 15 residues in the CDR3. CDR3 protein: CASSEQEIPNYGYTF. CDR3 nucleotide sequence: TGTGCCAGCAGTGAACAGGAAATCCCTAACTATGGCTACACCTTC.

Remarks on this clone: Distinct nucleotide sequences in the sample also encode this CDR3. This sequence joins TRBV5-1 and TRBJ1-2, with 8 bases matching TRBD1. The germline CDR1 and CDR2 sequences are SGHRS and YFSETQ. The J segment lost 5 bases and the V segment lost 0 bases, leaving 3 bases of the junction unmatched. This CDR3 region has 14 residues. DNA of the CDR3: TGCGCCAGCAGCTTGGGACAGGGGTCGTATGGCTACACCTTC. It translates to CASSLGQGSYGYTF.

The chain couples TRBV4-1 to TRBJ1-1; 7 bases fit TRBD1. The V gene end was trimmed by 4 bases and the J gene end by 5 bases; junction bases not matched to a gene: 13. CDR3 length: 16 residues. CDR1 and CDR2 (germline): MGHRA, YSYEKL. The CDR3 coding sequence is TGCGCCAGCAGCCGTACCCCCCAGGGGGTAGGGACTGAAGCTTTCTTT. Its translation is CASSRTPQGVGTEAFF.

The chain uses TRBV4-1 and TRBJ1-5; no firm D call. Germline CDR1 and CDR2: MGHRA and YSYEKL. Trimming stripped 0 bases from V and 5 bases from J, with 11 bases between. CDR3 length: 15 amino acids. DNA for the CDR3: TGCGCCAGCAGCCAAGATGGCCGGAGCGATCAGCCCCAGCATTTT. Protein: CASSQDGRSDQPQHF.

V and J are TRBV6-5 and TRBJ1-2; TRBD1 matches 7 bases. Trimming took 5 bases from V and 0 from J; bases not matched to a gene: 6. There are 15 residues in the CDR3. CDR1 is MNHEY and CDR2 is SVGAGI in the germline V gene. The DNA of the CDR3 is TGTGCCAGCAGTACCCGGGACAGCTCTAACTATGGCTACACCTTC. Protein: CASSTRDSSNYGYTF.

This clone has only a few counts. The chain links TRBV7-2 to TRBJ2-1; D gene ambiguous. V lost 5 bases and J lost 3, with 8 bases in between. This CDR3 is built from 13 residues. In germline, CDR1 is SGHTA, CDR2 FQGNSA. CDR3 sequence (DNA): TGTGCCAGCAGCCTCGACATCTACAATGAGCAGTTCTTC. It is translated as CASSLDIYNEQFF.

The V call is TRBV11-3, the J call TRBJ1-1; D is uncertain. Trimming took off 4 bases at V and 2 bases at J, with 17 bases between the two ends. The CDR3 loop spans 16 amino acids. Germline loops: CDR1 SGHNT, CDR2 YENEEA. The CDR3: CASSSGIRGSNTEAFF. The CDR3 nucleotides are TGTGCCAGCAGCTCGGGGATACGGGGATCAAACACTGAAGCTTTCTTT.

This sequence joins TRBV2 and TRBJ1-2, with 10 bases identical to TRBD1. The germline V gene has CDR1 SNHLY and CDR2 FYNNEI. This CDR3 comprises 16 residues. Germline trimming cut 5 bases from V and 0 bases from J; bases unmatched to any gene: 6. CDR3 DNA: TGTGCCAGCAGTCGACAGGGGGCACCAGCTAACTATGGCTACACCTTC. Protein product: CASSRQGAPANYGYTF. Filled out from reference TRBV2 and TRBJ1-2, the complete variable domain reads EPEVTQTPSHQVTQMGQEVILRCVPISNHLYFYWYRQILGQKVEFLVSFYNNEISEKSEIFDDQFSVERPDGSNFTLKIRSTKLEDSAMYFCASSRQGAPANYGYTFGSGTRLTVV.

The chain couples TRBV2 to TRBJ2-7; D is uncertain. CDR3 length: 13 amino acids. The V gene's germline CDR1 is SNHLY and CDR2 FYNNEI. Deletions cut 5 bases from V and 2 bases from J, with 10 bases between. CDR3 DNA sequence: TGTGCCAGCAGTCGTTCTAAGACCTACGAGCAGTACTTC. Amino acid sequence: CASSRSKTYEQYF.

The V and J genes are TRBV29-1 and TRBJ1-4; 12 bases map to TRBD1. V gave up 3 bases and J gave up 10 bases; unmatched junction bases: 6. CDR1 is SQVTM, CDR2 ANQGSEA, per germline. The CDR3 runs 14 residues. Written as DNA, the CDR3 is TGCAGCGTTGAGAGCGGGACAGGGGGCCGAAAACTGTTTTTT. Protein: CSVESGTGGRKLFF.

For this clone: Relative to the germline gene, one junction end is altered; a read error may explain this. The rearrangement uses TRBV30 and TRBJ2-3; 8 positions match TRBD2. The CDR3 runs to 14 residues. The germline gives CDR1 GTSNPN, CDR2 SVGIG (reference sequence). CDR3 sequence: CAWSGLAITDMQYF. The CDR3 DNA follows: TGTGCCTGGAGTGGACTAGCGATCACAGATATGCAGTATTTT.

This chain joins TRBV4-1 and TRBJ1-2; the D gene is possibly TRBD1 (5 bases). Germline CDR1 and CDR2: MGHRA and YSYEKL. This CDR3 contains 13 residues. V was pared by 5 bases and J by 1 base, with 8 bases between. CDR3 loop: CASSSGGNYGYTF. Here the CDR3 DNA reads TGCGCCAGCAGCTCGGGGGGTAACTATGGCTACACCTTC.

The genes are TRBV19 and TRBJ2-5; D not certain. The germline V gene has CDR1 LNHDA and CDR2 SQIVND (reference sequence). Trimming pared 7 bases from V and 2 bases from J, leaving 17 bases between. The CDR3 contains 15 residues. CDR3 in amino acids: CASTLSLAEQETQYF. CDR3 sequence (DNA): TGTGCCAGTACTCTCAGTCTCGCTGAACAAGAGACCCAGTACTTC.

The chain has TRBV11-2 and TRBJ2-1; perhaps TRBD2 as D (5 bases). Looked up from germline, CDR1 is SGHAT and CDR2 is FQNNGV. This CDR3 region has 16 residues. The ends were cut back, 6 bases at V and 4 bases at J, with 19 bases in the middle. CDR3 protein: CASRRSGRGRYNEQFF. In nucleotides, the CDR3 is TGTGCCAGCAGACGGAGTGGGAGAGGGAGATACAATGAGCAGTTCTTC.

This chain connects TRBV29-1 to TRBJ2-5; 7 nucleotides match TRBD2. Germline-derived CDR1 and CDR2 are SQVTM and ANQGSEA. This CDR3 region has 14 residues. V lost 3 bases and J lost 2; bases outside the gene matches: 6. The DNA of the CDR3 is TGCAGCGTTGATCCCCCCGGGGGGCAAGAGACCCAGTACTTC. Its translation: CSVDPPGGQETQYF.

The chain is built from TRBV28 and TRBJ1-2; TRBD1 aligns across 8 bases. From germline, CDR1 is MDHEN and CDR2 SYDVKM. The CDR3 sequence is 14 residues long. Trimming at V came to 6 bases and at J to 3 bases, leaving 6 bases not matched to a gene. CDR3 nucleotide sequence: TGTGCCAGCAGCCTGACAGGGGTGGACTATGGCTACACCTTC. Amino acids: CASSLTGVDYGYTF.

The chain uses TRBV30 and TRBJ1-5, with D perhaps matching TRBD1 (5 bases). Trimming pared 1 base from V and 1 base from J, leaving 23 bases between. The germline CDR1 and CDR2 sequences are GTSNPN and SVGIG (reference sequence). This CDR3 contains 19 residues. The CDR3 coding sequence is TGTGCCTGGAGTGCTACCGTCGACTCCCCAGGGTTCAGCAATCAGCCCCAGCATTTT. It is translated as CAWSATVDSPGFSNQPQHF. Looking up the rest from reference TRBV30 and TRBJ1-5 gives the full variable domain: SQTIHQWPATLVQPVGSPLSLECTVEGTSNPNLYWYRQAAGRGLQLLFYSVGIGQISSEVPQNLSASRPQDRQFILSSKKLLLSDSGFYLCAWSATVDSPGFSNQPQHFGDGTRLSIL.

A remark on this clone: One junction end does not reproduce the germline sequence, and a read error may be involved. The sample contains more than one DNA sequence encoding this CDR3. The V call is TRBV5-1, the J call TRBJ1-1; unclear D gene. Germline V gives CDR1 SGHRS, CDR2 YFSETQ. The CDR3 length is 13 residues. CDR3 in amino acids: CASSLTGNTEAFF. The CDR3 nucleotides read TGCGCCAGTAGCTTGACCGGGAACACTGAAGCTTTCTTT.

This clone was counted a single time. The chain is built from TRBV29-1 and TRBJ2-5; TRBD2 matches 7 bases. The end of the DNA aligns better with TRBJ2-7, so the J call may be wrong. Germline CDR1 and CDR2: SQVTM and ANQGSEA. CDR3 size: 14 residues. In nucleotides, the CDR3 is TGCAGCGTTGCCGCGGCGGGAGCATGGTACGAGCAGTACTTC. Residues: CSVAAAGAWYEQYF.